This TCR beta chain was identified in a study of T cells in Graves' hyperthyroidism and ophthalmopathy. Study-wide results and caveats: Most thyroid clonotypes with frequency above 0.001 were detected in blood. In the analysis, a 13 V-J model separated ophthalmopathy from stable hyperthyroidism.

Each diagnosis was grounded in clinical symptoms, serum thyroxine and TRAb, thyroid ultrasound, and orbital computed tomography. Fresh peripheral blood, 10 ml, yielded the PBMCs. On this clonotype: No antigen is known for it.

Amplification of TCR beta CDR3 regions used RNA as the template. The TCR CDR3 was amplified in a first-round RT-PCR using the HTBI primer set. TCRdb itself ran the multiplex PCR reads through MiXCR, one entry per CDR3 protein. The table shows roughly 710,000 distinct CDR3 sequences, with around 40% occurring only once. Trimming stripped 8 bases from V and 7 bases from J, with 18 bases between. The CDR3 sequence is 13 residues long. Germline V gives CDR1 SGHTA, CDR2 FQGNSA. The sequenced sample consisted of blood. This receptor was taken from a middle-aged woman with Graves' hyperthyroidism. The chain links TRBV7-2 to TRBJ2-7; TRBD1 might be the D (6 bases). CDR3 loop: CASSRDIPWEQYF. As DNA, the CDR3 is TGTGCCAGCTCGAGGGACATACCCTGGGAGCAGTACTTC.